The TCR beta chain described here comes from a study of tumor-infiltrating lymphocytes in primary liver carcinoma. The tissue used was unsorted bulk material of about 19-33 mg. RNA and DNA were co-extracted from it with the AllPrep DNA/RNA mini kit. Chronic HBV infection affected patients, none of whom had received treatment. Germline lookup yields CDR1 LGHNA and CDR2 YNFKEQ. V was cut by 3 bases and J by 4 bases, with 12 bases left in between. This CDR3 has 15 amino acids. This clonotype showed up many times. Its antigen is still unknown. Regarding the study as a whole: The study found a significantly higher top-250-clone fraction in tumors than in blood (p = 0.039). In tumor-adjacent and tumor-blood pairs, overlap was lower than in tumor region pairs. Only around 7.5-24% of top clones occurred in all five tumor regions.

From about 0.45 ug total RNA, TCR beta cDNA was generated with a primer in the constant region. Amplification in three nested multiplex PCR rounds with slightly modified ARM-PCR gave rise to TCR beta libraries. Running roughly 10 cycles apiece, the first two PCR rounds relied on TRBV1-TRBV30 forward primers together with a C-beta reverse primer. Each CDR3 protein is one row after TCRdb ran MiXCR on the multiplex PCR reads. The table has under 110,000 distinct CDR3 sequences, around 66% seen once. The material sequenced was liver tumor tissue from sampling region 2. Described subset: tumor region T2, inferior pole. The clonotype comes from a woman between 55 and 75 years old with primary liver carcinoma and hepatitis B virus infection. This sequence joins TRBV4-2 and TRBJ1-4; weak D call: TRBD1 (5 bases). DNA for the CDR3: TGTGCCAGCAGCCAGTGGTTCGGGGGTAATGAAAAACTGTTTTTT. This gives the protein CASSQWFGGNEKLFF.